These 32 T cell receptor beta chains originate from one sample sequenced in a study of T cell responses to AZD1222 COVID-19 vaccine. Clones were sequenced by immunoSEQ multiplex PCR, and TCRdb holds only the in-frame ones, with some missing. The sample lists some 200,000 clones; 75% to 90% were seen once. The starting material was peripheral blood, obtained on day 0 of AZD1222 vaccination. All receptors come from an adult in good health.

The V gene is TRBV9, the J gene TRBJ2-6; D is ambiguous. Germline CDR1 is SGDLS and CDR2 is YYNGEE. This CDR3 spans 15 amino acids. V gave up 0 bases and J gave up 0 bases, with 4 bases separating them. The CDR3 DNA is TGTGCCAGCAGCGTAGTTGACTCTGGGGCCAACGTCCTGACTTTC. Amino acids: CASSVVDSGANVLTF. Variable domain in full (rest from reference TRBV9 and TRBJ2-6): DSGVTQTPKHLITATGQRVTLRCSPRSGDLSVYWYQQSLDQGLQFLIQYYNGEERAKGNILERFSAQQFPDLHSELNLSSLELGDSALYFCASSVVDSGANVLTFGAGSRLTVL.

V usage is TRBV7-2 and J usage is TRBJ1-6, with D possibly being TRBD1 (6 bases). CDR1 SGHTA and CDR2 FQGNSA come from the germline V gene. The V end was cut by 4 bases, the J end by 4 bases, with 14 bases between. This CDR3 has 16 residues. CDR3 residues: CASSWGEGVYNSPLHF. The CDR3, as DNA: TGTGCCAGCAGCTGGGGGGAGGGGGTTTATAATTCACCCCTCCACTTT.

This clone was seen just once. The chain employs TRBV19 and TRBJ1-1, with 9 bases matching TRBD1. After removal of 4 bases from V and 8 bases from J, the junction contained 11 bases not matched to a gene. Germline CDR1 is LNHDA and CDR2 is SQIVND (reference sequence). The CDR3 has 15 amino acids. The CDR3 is CASSTPATGGEEAFF. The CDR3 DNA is TGTGCCAGTAGTACCCCCGCTACAGGGGGCGAAGAAGCTTTCTTT.

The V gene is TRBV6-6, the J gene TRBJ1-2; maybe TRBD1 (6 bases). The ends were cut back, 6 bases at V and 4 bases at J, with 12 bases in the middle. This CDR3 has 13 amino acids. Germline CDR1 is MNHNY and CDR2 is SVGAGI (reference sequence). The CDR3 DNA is TGTGCCAGCAGCACTGGACAGCTCTATGGCTACACCTTC. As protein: CASSTGQLYGYTF.

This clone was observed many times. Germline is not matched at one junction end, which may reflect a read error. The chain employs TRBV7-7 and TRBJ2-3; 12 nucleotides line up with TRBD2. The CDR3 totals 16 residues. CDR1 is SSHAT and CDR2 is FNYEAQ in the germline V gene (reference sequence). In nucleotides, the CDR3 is TGTGCTAGCAGCCGAGTGACTAGCGGGGGTCTAGATACGCAGTATTTT. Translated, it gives CASSRVTSGGLDTQYF.

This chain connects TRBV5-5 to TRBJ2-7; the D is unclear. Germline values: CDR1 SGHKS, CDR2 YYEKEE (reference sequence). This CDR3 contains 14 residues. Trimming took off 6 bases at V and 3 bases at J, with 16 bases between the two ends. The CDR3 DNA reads TGTGCCAGCACCCCGGAAATGGTCCTCTACGAGCAGTACTTC. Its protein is CASTPEMVLYEQYF.

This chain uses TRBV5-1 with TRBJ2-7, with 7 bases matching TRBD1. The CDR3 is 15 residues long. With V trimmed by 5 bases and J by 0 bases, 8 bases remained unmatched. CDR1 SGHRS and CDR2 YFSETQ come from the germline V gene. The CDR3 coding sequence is TGCGCCAGCAGTTCCCTCAGGGGGATCTCCTACGAGCAGTACTTC. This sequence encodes CASSSLRGISYEQYF.

CDR3 sequence reads: CASTPNTEAFF. CDR3 nucleotides: TGTGCGAGTACGCCGAACACTGAAGCTTTCTTT. This chain uses TRBV6-6 with TRBJ1-1; D unclear. Germline CDR1 and CDR2: MNHNY and SVGAGI (reference sequence). The CDR3 is 11 residues long.

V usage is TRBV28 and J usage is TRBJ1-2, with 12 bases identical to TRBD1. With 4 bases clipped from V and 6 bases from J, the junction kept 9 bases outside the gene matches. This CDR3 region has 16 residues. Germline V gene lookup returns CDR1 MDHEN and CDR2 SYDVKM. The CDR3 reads CASSWSGTGGANGYTF. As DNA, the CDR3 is TGTGCCAGCAGTTGGTCCGGGACAGGGGGCGCGAATGGCTACACCTTC.

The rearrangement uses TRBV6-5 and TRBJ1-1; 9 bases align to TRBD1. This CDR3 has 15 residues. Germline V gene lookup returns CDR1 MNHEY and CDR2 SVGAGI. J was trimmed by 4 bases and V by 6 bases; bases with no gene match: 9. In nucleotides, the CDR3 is TGTGCCAGCAGCCTACAGGGGGCGGGCGCCACTGAAGCTTTCTTT. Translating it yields CASSLQGAGATEAFF.

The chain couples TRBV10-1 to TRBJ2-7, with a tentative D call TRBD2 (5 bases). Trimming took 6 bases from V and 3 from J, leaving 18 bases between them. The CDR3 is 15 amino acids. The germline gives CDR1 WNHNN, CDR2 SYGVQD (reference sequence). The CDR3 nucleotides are TGCGCCAGCAGCGAGGGTGGGTCGGCCTACTACGAGCAGTACTTC. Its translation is CASSEGGSAYYEQYF.

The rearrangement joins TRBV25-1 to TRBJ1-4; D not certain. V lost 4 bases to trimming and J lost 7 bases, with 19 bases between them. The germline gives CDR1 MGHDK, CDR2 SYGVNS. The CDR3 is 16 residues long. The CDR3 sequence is CASSAPGLIGFEKLFF. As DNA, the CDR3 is TGTGCCAGCAGTGCCCCCGGATTGATAGGGTTTGAAAAACTGTTTTTT.

The CDR3 DNA follows: TGTGCCAGCAGCTTAGAGGGGGGTAGCGGGAGGCTAAGCTCCTACAATGAGCAGTTCTTC. Protein product: CASSLEGGSGRLSSYNEQFF. J is TRBJ2-1 and V is TRBV13, with 10 bases identical to TRBD2. CDR1 is PRHDT, CDR2 FYEKMQ, per germline (reference sequence). CDR3 size: 20 residues. The junction had 12 bases not matched to a gene; V was cut back by 1 base and J by 0 bases.

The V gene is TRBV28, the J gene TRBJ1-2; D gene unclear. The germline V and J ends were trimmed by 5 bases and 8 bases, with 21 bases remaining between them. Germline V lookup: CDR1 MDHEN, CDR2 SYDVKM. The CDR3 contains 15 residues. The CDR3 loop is CASSDPGEGKEGYTF. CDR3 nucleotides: TGTGCCAGCAGTGACCCCGGGGAGGGAAAGGAAGGCTACACCTTC.

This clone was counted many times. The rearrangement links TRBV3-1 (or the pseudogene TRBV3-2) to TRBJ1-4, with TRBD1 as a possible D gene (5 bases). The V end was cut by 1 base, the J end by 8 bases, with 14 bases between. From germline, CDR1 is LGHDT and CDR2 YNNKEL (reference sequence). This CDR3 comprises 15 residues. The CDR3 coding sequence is TGTGCCAGCAGCCAAGCGTGGGGGGAGCTAGAAAAACTGTTTTTT. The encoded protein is CASSQAWGELEKLFF.

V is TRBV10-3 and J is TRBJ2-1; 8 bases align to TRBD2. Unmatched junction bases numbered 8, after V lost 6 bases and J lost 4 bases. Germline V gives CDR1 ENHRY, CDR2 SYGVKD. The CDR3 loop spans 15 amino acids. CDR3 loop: CAIRLGREEYNEQFF. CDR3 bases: TGTGCCATCAGATTAGGGCGGGAGGAGTACAATGAGCAGTTCTTC.

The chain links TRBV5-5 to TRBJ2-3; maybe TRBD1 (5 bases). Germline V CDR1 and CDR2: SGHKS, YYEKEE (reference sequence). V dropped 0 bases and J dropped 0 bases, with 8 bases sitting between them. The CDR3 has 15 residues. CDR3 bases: TGTGCCAGCAGCTTGGTAGGGGCTAGCACAGATACGCAGTATTTT. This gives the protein CASSLVGASTDTQYF.

The CDR3 sequence is CASSWGSYGYTF. The CDR3 DNA follows: TGTGCCAGCAGTTGGGGCAGCTATGGCTACACCTTC. V gene TRBV28 combines with J gene TRBJ1-2, with D perhaps matching TRBD1 (5 bases). In germline, CDR1 is MDHEN, CDR2 SYDVKM. The germline V and J ends were trimmed by 4 bases and 4 bases, with 7 bases remaining between them. This CDR3 region has 12 residues.

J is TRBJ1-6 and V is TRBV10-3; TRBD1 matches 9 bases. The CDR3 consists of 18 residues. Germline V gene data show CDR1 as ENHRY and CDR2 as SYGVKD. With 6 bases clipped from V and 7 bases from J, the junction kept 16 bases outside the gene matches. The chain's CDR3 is CAISRDRDMPVRNSPLHF. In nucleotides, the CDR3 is TGTGCCATCAGCAGGGACAGGGACATGCCCGTGCGGAATTCACCCCTCCACTTT.

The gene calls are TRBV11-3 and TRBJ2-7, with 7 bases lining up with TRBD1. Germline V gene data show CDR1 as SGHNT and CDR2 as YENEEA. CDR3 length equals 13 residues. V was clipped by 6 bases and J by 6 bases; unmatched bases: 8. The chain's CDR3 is CASSAEQGSEQYF. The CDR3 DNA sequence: TGTGCCAGCAGTGCAGAACAGGGGTCCGAGCAGTACTTC.

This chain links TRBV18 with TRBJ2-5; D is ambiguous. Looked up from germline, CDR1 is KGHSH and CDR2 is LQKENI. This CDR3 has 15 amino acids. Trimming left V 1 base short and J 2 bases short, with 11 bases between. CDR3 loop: CASSPLTLAQETQYF. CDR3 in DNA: TGTGCCAGCTCACCACTCACCCTGGCTCAAGAGACCCAGTACTTC.

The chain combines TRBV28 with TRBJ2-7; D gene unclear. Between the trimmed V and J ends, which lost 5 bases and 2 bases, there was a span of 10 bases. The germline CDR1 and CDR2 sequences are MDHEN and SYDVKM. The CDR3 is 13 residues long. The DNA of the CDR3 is TGTGCCAGCAGTGCACAGCCCACCTACGAGCAGTACTTC. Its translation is CASSAQPTYEQYF. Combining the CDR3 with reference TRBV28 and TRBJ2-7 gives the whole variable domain DVKVTQSSRYLVKRTGEKVFLECVQDMDHENMFWYRQDPGLGLRLIYFSYDVKMKEKGDIPEGYSVSREKKERFSLILESASTNQTSMYLCASSAQPTYEQYFGPGTRLTVT.

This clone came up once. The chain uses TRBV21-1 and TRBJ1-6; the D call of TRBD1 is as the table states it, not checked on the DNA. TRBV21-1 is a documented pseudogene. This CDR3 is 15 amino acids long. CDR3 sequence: CARGQPSSYNSPLHF. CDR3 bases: TGTGCCAGAGGACAGCCGAGCTCCTATAATTCACCCCTCCACTTT.

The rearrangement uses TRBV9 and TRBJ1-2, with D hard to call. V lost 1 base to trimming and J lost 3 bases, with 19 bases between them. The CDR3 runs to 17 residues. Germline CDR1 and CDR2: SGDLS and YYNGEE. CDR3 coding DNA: TGTGCCAGCAGCGTAAGACCGGGAGACCCCGGAGACTATGGCTACACCTTC. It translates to CASSVRPGDPGDYGYTF.

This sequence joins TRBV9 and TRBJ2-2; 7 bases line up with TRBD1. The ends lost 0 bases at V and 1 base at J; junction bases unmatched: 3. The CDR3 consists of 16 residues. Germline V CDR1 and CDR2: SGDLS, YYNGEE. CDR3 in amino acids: CASSVVGDRNTGELFF. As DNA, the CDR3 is TGTGCCAGCAGCGTAGTTGGGGACAGGAACACCGGGGAGCTGTTTTTT.

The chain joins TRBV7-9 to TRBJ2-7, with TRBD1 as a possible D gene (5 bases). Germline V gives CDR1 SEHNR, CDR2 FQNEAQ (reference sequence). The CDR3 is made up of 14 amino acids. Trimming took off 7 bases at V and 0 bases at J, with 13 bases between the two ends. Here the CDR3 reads CASNLLTDSYEQYF. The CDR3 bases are TGTGCCAGCAACCTTCTGACAGACTCCTACGAGCAGTACTTC.

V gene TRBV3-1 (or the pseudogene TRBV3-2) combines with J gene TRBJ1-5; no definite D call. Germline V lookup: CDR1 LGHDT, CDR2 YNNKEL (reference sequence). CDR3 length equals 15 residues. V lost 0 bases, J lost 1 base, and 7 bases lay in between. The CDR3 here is CASSQDSRSNQPQHF. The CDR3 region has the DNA TGTGCCAGCAGCCAAGATTCCAGGAGCAATCAGCCCCAGCATTTT.

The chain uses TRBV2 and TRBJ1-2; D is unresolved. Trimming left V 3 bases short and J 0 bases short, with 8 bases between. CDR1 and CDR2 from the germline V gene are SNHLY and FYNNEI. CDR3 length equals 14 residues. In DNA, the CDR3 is TGTGCCAGCAGTGATCTACAGACTAACTATGGCTACACCTTC. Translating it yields CASSDLQTNYGYTF.

In nucleotides, the CDR3 is TGTGCCAGCAGTCAGTCCCTAGTGAAAAATGAGCAGTTCTTC. It codes for CASSQSLVKNEQFF. The chain carries TRBV25-1 and TRBJ2-1; no firm D call. Per the germline V gene, CDR1 is MGHDK and CDR2 is SYGVNS. V was clipped by 5 bases and J by 7 bases, with 15 bases between them. This CDR3 has 14 residues.

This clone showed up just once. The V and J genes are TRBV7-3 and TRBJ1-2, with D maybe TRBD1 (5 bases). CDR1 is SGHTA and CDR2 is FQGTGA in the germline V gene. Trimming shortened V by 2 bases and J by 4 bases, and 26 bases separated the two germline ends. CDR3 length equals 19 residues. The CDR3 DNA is TGTGCCAGCAGCTTATTCCCGACAGACCAGCCCGAGGTTGTCTATGGCTACACCTTC. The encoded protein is CASSLFPTDQPEVVYGYTF. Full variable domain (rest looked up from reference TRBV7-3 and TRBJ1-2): GAGVSQTPSNKVTEKGKYVELRCDPISGHTALYWYRQSLGQGPEFLIYFQGTGAADDSGLPNDRFFAVRPEGSVSTLKIQRTERGDSAVYLCASSLFPTDQPEVVYGYTFGSGTRLTVV.

In nucleotides, the CDR3 is TGTGCCAGCAGCGTACAGGTCGAGCAGTACTTC. Translating it yields CASSVQVEQYF. The chain links TRBV9 to TRBJ2-7; D unclear. V lost 1 base and J 6 bases, leaving 5 bases between the germline ends. The CDR3 covers 11 residues. Germline loops: CDR1 SGDLS, CDR2 YYNGEE.

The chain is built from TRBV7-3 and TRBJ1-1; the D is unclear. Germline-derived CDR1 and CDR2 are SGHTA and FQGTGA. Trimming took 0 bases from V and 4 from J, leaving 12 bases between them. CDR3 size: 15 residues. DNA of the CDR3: TGTGCCAGCAGCTTAACGAAGCAGGTGATCACTGAAGCTTTCTTT. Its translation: CASSLTKQVITEAFF.